A selection of T cell receptor beta chains follows, all from one sample in a study of T cells in Graves' hyperthyroidism and ophthalmopathy. From the multiplex PCR reads, TCRdb called clonotypes with MiXCR, one entry per CDR3 protein. The table lists around 300,000 distinct CDR3 sequences, around 20% of them singletons. Sequencing input: blood. The receptors come from a man aged 50 or older with Graves' ophthalmopathy. Each CDR3 is given with its conserved first and last residue. D genes are given only for firm matches. Rows may omit the clone size; those that give it use once, few, many or a size class.

j_gene: TRBJ2-7
abundance: few
v_gene: TRBV14
d_gene: TRBD2
CDR3aa: CASSQGLAGQRQQYF
CDR3nt: TGTGCCAGCAGCCAAGGTCTAGCGGGACAAAGACAGCAGTACTTC

j_gene: TRBJ2-1
abundance: many
v_gene: TRBV3-1
d_gene: NA
CDR3aa: CASSQDGRGANEQFF
CDR3nt: TGTGCCAGCAGCCAAGACGGGCGCGGGGCCAATGAGCAGTTCTTC

j_gene: TRBJ1-5
abundance: few
v_gene: TRBV5-8
d_gene: TRBD1
CDR3aa: CASSLAPDRDQPQHF
CDR3nt: TGTGCCAGCAGCTTGGCCCCGGACAGGGATCAGCCCCAGCATTTT

j_gene: TRBJ2-5
abundance: few
v_gene: TRBV20-1
d_gene: NA
CDR3aa: CSAETTGNQETQYF
CDR3nt: TGCAGTGCTGAGACTACCGGGAACCAAGAGACCCAGTACTTC

j_gene: TRBJ2-7
abundance: many
v_gene: TRBV2
d_gene: TRBD1
CDR3aa: CASSVTGEIYEQYF
CDR3nt: TGTGCCAGCAGTGTTACAGGGGAGATCTACGAGCAGTACTTC

j_gene: TRBJ2-6
abundance: many
v_gene: TRBV11-2
d_gene: NA
CDR3aa: CASSLLVSGANVLTF
CDR3nt: TGTGCCAGCAGCTTGCTAGTATCAGGGGCCAACGTCCTGACTTTC

j_gene: TRBJ2-5
abundance: many
v_gene: TRBV11-2
d_gene: TRBD2
CDR3aa: CASSASGPAETQYF
CDR3nt: TGTGCCAGCAGCGCTAGCGGCCCGGCAGAGACCCAGTACTTC

j_gene: TRBJ2-7
abundance: few
v_gene: TRBV20-1
d_gene: NA
CDR3aa: CSAKVRGLLNEQYF
CDR3nt: TGCAGTGCTAAGGTCAGGGGACTCCTGAACGAGCAGTACTTC

j_gene: TRBJ1-2
abundance: NA
v_gene: TRBV5-6
d_gene: NA
CDR3aa: CASSLGGRRMRGYTF
CDR3nt: TGTGCCAGCAGCTTGGGGGGGAGGCGAATGAGGGGCTACACCTTC

j_gene: TRBJ2-7
abundance: many
v_gene: TRBV11-2
d_gene: NA
CDR3aa: CASSTGRLYEQYF
CDR3nt: TGTGCCAGCAGCACGGGACGCCTCTACGAGCAGTACTTC

j_gene: TRBJ1-5
abundance: few
v_gene: TRBV2
d_gene: NA
CDR3aa: CASSEEPNQPQHF
CDR3nt: TGTGCCAGCAGTGAAGAACCGAATCAGCCCCAGCATTTT

j_gene: TRBJ2-1
abundance: many
v_gene: TRBV11-2
d_gene: TRBD1
CDR3aa: CASRFDRDPGWQFF
CDR3nt: TGTGCCAGCAGGTTCGACAGGGACCCTGGATGGCAGTTCTTC

j_gene: TRBJ1-2
abundance: many
v_gene: TRBV28
d_gene: NA
CDR3aa: CASSFVWGYTF
CDR3nt: TGTGCCAGCAGTTTCGTGTGGGGCTACACCTTC

j_gene: TRBJ2-2
abundance: many
v_gene: TRBV5-1
d_gene: NA
CDR3aa: CASSTGQNTGELFF
CDR3nt: TGCGCCAGCAGCACGGGACAGAACACCGGGGAGCTGTTTTTT

j_gene: TRBJ1-5
abundance: few
v_gene: TRBV30
d_gene: NA
CDR3aa: CAWSSYGQPQHF
CDR3nt: TGTGCCTGGAGTTCCTACGGTCAGCCCCAGCATTTT

j_gene: TRBJ1-6
abundance: NA
v_gene: TRBV5-1
d_gene: NA
CDR3aa: CASSSETTGNNSPLHF
CDR3nt: TGCGCCAGCAGCTCGGAGACTACAGGGAACAATTCACCCCTCCACTTT

j_gene: TRBJ2-1
abundance: many
v_gene: TRBV11-2
d_gene: TRBD1
CDR3aa: CASSLSGQGKDEQFF
CDR3nt: TGTGCCAGCAGCTTATCCGGACAGGGGAAAGATGAGCAGTTCTTC

j_gene: TRBJ2-1
abundance: many
v_gene: TRBV7-9
d_gene: TRBD1
CDR3aa: CASSSQGEYNEQFF
CDR3nt: TGTGCCAGCAGCTCCCAGGGGGAATACAATGAGCAGTTCTTC

j_gene: TRBJ1-5
abundance: few
v_gene: TRBV7-2
d_gene: NA
CDR3aa: CASSNRDQTQPQHF
CDR3nt: TGTGCCAGCAGCAACCGGGACCAAACCCAGCCCCAGCATTTT

j_gene: TRBJ1-4
abundance: NA
v_gene: TRBV6-1
d_gene: NA
CDR3aa: CASSSGSSGSEKLFF
CDR3nt: TGTGCCAGCAGCTCAGGGTCCTCGGGGAGCGAAAAACTGTTTTTT

j_gene: TRBJ2-7
abundance: NA
v_gene: TRBV4-1
d_gene: NA
CDR3aa: CASSQDSSGWERYEQYF
CDR3nt: TGCGCCAGCAGCCAAGATTCCTCCGGGTGGGAGAGGTACGAGCAGTACTTC

j_gene: TRBJ2-7
abundance: many
v_gene: TRBV3-1
d_gene: TRBD1
CDR3aa: CASSLRDRVGQYF
CDR3nt: TGTGCCAGCAGCCTCCGGGACAGGGTAGGGCAGTACTTC

j_gene: TRBJ1-6
abundance: many
v_gene: TRBV20-1
d_gene: TRBD1
CDR3aa: CSAPSAGGNSPLHF
CDR3nt: TGCAGTGCTCCCTCGGCAGGGGGCAATTCACCCCTCCACTTT

j_gene: TRBJ1-1
abundance: few
v_gene: TRBV5-1
d_gene: NA
CDR3aa: CASSLAQGAAEAFF
CDR3nt: TGCGCCAGCAGCTTGGCCCAAGGGGCGGCTGAAGCTTTCTTT

j_gene: TRBJ1-4
abundance: few
v_gene: TRBV29-1
d_gene: NA
CDR3aa: CSVEGGGGATNEKLFF
CDR3nt: TGCAGCGTTGAGGGAGGAGGGGGAGCAACTAATGAAAAACTGTTTTTT